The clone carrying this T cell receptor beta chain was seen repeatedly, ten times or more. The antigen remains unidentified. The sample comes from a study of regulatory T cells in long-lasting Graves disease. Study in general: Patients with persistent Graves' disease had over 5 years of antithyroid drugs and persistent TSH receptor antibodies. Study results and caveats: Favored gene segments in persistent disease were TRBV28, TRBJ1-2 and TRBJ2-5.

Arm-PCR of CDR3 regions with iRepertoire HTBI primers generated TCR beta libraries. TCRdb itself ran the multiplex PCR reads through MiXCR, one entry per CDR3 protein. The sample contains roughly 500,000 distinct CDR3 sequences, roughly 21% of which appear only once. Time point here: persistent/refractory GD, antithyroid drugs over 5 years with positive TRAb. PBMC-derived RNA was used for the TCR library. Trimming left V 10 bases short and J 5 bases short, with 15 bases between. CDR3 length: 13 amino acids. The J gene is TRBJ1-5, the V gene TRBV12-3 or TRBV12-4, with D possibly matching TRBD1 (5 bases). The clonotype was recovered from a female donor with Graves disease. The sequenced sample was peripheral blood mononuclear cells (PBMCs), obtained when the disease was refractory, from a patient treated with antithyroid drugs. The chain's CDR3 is CATSRGEDQPQHF. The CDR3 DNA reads TGTGCCACCTCCCGGGGGGAGGATCAGCCCCAGCATTTT.